This T cell receptor (beta chain) derives from a study of blood T cells in healthy people across ages. The study's findings and limits: While age rose, TCR beta diversity per million T cells dropped in a roughly linear way.

A second 7 to 11 cycle PCR used barcoded and J-beta primers. Each of the cDNA molecules was tagged by a template-switch adaptor with 12 random nucleotides. Sequencing of every sample gave 2.5 million or more CDR3-containing paired-end reads. TCRdb reprocessed the 5' RACE reads via MiXCR and lists one record per CDR3 protein. The top ten clones hold 10% to 15% of a sample with 650,000 to 1,000,000 distinct CDR3 sequences, 35% to 40% of them seen once. Notes on this clonotype: As yet, its antigen is unknown.

This receptor was taken from a man aged 18 to 29 in good health. Sequenced input: blood.

The CDR3 is CASNLSYQETQYF. CDR3 sequence (DNA): TGTGCCAGCAATCTGAGTTACCAAGAGACCCAGTACTTC. The gene calls are TRBV28 and TRBJ2-5; D gene ambiguous. Germline CDR1 and CDR2: MDHEN and SYDVKM. V gave up 7 bases and J gave up 0 bases, with 9 bases separating them. This CDR3 is built from 13 residues.